This TCR beta chain was recorded in a study of CXCR3-negative and CXCR3-positive naive CD8 T cells. Preparation of TRB cDNA libraries relied on 5' RACE carrying UMI labels. TCRdb processed the 5' RACE reads again and assigns one entry to each CDR3 protein, with no DNA. The repertoire table contains approximately 88,000 distinct CDR3 sequences. The CDR3 length is 14 residues. Looked up from germline, CDR1 is DFQATT and CDR2 is SNEGSKA (reference sequence). The sample was naive CXCR3- CD8+ T cells from blood. Subset meaning: CD45RO-CCR7+CD27+CD95- naive CD8+ T cells lacking CXCR3 (TNR3-). J is TRBJ1-1 and V is TRBV20-1. The TCR originated in a human donor in good health. Some clones in this sample may be carry-over from other donors' samples. The CDR3 sequence: CSASGGDMNTEAFF.